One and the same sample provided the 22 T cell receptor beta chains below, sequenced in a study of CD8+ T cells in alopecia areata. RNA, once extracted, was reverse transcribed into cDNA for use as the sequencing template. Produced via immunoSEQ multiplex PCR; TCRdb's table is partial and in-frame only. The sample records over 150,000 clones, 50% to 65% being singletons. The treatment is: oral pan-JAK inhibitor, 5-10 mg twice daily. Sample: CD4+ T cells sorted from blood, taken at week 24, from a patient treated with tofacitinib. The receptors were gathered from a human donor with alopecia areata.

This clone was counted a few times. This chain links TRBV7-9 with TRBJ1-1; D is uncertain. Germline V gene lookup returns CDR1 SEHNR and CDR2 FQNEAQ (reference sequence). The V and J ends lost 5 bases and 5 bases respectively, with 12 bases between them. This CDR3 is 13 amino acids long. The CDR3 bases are TGTGCCAGCAGCCGCGACGGGAGGACTGAAGCTTTCTTT. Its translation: CASSRDGRTEAFF. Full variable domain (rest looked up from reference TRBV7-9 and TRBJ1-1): DTGVSQNPRHKITKRGQNVTFRCDPISEHNRLYWYRQTLGQGPEFLTYFQNEAQLEKSRLLSDRFSAERPKGSFSTLEIQRTEQGDSAMYLCASSRDGRTEAFFGQGTRLTVV.

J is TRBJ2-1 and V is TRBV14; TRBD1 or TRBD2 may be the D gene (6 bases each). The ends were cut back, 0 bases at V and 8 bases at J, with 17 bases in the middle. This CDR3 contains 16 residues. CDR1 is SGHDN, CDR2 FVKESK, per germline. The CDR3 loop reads CASSQDVQGRYDEQFF. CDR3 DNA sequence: TGTGCCAGCAGCCAAGATGTCCAGGGGAGGTACGATGAGCAGTTCTTC.

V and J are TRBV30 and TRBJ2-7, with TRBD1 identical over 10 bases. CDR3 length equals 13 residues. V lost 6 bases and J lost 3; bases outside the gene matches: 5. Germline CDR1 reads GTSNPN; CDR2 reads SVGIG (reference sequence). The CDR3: CACPGTGDYEQYF. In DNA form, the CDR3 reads TGTGCCTGTCCCGGGACAGGGGACTACGAGCAGTACTTC.

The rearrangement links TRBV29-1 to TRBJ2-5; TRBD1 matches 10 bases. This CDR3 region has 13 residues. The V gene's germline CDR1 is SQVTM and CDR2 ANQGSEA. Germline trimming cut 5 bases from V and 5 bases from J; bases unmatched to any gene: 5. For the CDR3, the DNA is TGCAGCGTTCTGACAGGGGGCAGGGAGACCCAGTACTTC. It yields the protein CSVLTGGRETQYF.

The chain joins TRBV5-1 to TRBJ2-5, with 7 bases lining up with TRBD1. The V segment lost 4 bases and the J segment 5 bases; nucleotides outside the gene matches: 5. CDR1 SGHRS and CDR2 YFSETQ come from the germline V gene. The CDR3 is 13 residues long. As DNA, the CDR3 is TGCGCCAGCAGCGTTCAGGGGGACGAGACCCAGTACTTC. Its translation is CASSVQGDETQYF. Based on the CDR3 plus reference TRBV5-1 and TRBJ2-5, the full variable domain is KAGVTQTPRYLIKTRGQQVTLSCSPISGHRSVSWYQQTPGQGLQFLFEYFSETQRNKGNFPGRFSGRQFSNSRSEMNVSTLELGDSALYLCASSVQGDETQYFGPGTRLLVL.

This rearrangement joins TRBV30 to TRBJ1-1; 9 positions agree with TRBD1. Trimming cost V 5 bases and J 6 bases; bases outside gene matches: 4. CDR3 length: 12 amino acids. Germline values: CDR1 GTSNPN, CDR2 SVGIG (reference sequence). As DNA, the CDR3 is TGTGCCTGGGACAGGGGGACGGCTGAAGCTTTCTTT. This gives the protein CAWDRGTAEAFF.

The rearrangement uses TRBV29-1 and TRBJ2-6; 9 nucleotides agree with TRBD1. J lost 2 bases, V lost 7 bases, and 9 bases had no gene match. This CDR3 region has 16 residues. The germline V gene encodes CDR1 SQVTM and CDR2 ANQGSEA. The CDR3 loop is CSAGQGKSAGANVLTF. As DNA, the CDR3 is TGCAGCGCAGGACAGGGGAAGTCGGCTGGGGCCAACGTCCTGACTTTC. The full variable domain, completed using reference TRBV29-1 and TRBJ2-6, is SAVISQKPSRDICQRGTSLTIQCQVDSQVTMMFWYRQQPGQSLTLIATANQGSEATYESGFVIDKFPISRPNLTFSTLTVSNMSPEDSSIYLCSAGQGKSAGANVLTFGAGSRLTVL.

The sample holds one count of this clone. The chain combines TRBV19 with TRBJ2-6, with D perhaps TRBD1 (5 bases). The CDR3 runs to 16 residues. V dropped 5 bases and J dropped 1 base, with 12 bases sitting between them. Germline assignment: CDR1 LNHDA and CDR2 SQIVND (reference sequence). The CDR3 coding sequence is TGTGCCAGTAGTCAGACAGCATCGTCTGGGGCCAACGTCCTGACTTTC. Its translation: CASSQTASSGANVLTF.

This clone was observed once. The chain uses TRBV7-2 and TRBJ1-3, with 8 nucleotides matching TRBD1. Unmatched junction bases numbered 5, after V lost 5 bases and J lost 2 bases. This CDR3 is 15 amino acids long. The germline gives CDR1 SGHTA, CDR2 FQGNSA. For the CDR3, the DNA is TGTGCCAGCAGCCTCGACAGGGGAGCTGGAAACACCATATATTTT. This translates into CASSLDRGAGNTIYF.

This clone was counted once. The CDR3 loop is CAGLSLNYGYTF. The CDR3 DNA reads TGTGCCGGATTAAGTCTTAACTATGGCTACACCTTC. The chain couples TRBV30 to TRBJ1-2; no definite D call. Trimming left V 8 bases short and J 1 base short, with 11 bases between. In germline, CDR1 is GTSNPN, CDR2 SVGIG (reference sequence). The CDR3 contains 12 residues.

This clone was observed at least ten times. The CDR3 protein is CATSRDQDSQYF. The CDR3 region has the DNA TGTGCCACCAGCAGAGATCAAGACAGCCAGTACTTC. The chain links TRBV15 to TRBJ2-5; maybe TRBD1 (5 bases). The CDR3 runs to 12 residues. In germline, CDR1 is LNHNV, CDR2 YYDKDF (reference sequence). The V end was cut by 0 bases, the J end by 10 bases, with 9 bases between.

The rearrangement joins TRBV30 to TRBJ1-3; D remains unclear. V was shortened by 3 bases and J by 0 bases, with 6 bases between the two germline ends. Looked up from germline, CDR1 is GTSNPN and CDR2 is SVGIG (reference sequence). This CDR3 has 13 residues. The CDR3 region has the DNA TGTGCCTGGAGCGGTAGCTCTGGAAACACCATATATTTT. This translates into CAWSGSSGNTIYF.

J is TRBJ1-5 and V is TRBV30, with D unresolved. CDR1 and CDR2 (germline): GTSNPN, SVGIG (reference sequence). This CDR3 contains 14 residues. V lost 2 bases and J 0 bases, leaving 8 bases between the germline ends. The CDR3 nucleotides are TGTGCCTGGAGTCCTTCAGATAGCAATCAGCCCCAGCATTTT. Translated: CAWSPSDSNQPQHF. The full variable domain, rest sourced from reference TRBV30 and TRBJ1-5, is SQTIHQWPATLVQPVGSPLSLECTVEGTSNPNLYWYRQAAGRGLQLLFYSVGIGQISSEVPQNLSASRPQDRQFILSSKKLLLSDSGFYLCAWSPSDSNQPQHFGDGTRLSIL.

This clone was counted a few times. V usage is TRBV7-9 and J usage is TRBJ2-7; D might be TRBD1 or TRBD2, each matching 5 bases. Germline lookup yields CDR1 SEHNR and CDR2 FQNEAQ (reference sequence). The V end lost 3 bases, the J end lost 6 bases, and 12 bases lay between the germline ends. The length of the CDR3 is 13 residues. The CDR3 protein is CASSFNPGSEQYF. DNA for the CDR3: TGTGCCAGCAGCTTCAACCCAGGGAGCGAGCAGTACTTC. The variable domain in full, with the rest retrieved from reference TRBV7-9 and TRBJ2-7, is DTGVSQNPRHKITKRGQNVTFRCDPISEHNRLYWYRQTLGQGPEFLTYFQNEAQLEKSRLLSDRFSAERPKGSFSTLEIQRTEQGDSAMYLCASSFNPGSEQYFGPGTRLTVT.

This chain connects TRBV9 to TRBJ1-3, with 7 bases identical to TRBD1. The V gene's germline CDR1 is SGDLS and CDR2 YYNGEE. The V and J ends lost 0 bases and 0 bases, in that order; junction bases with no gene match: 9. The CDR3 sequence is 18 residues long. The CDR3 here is CASSVGPGGLDSGNTIYF. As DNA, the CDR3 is TGTGCCAGCAGCGTAGGGCCAGGGGGTCTCGACTCTGGAAACACCATATATTTT.

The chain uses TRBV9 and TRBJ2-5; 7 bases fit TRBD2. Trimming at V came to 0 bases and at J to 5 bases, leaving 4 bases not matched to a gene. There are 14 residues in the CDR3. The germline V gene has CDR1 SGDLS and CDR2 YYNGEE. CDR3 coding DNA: TGTGCCAGCAGCGTAGGACTAGCTATGGAGACCCAGTACTTC. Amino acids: CASSVGLAMETQYF.

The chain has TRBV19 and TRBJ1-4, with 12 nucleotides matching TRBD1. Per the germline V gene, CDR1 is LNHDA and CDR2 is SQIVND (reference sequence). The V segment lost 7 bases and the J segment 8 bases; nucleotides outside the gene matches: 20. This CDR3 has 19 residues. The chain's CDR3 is CASTTTRGQGAWGVEKLFF. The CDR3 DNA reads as TGTGCCAGTACCACGACTCGGGGACAGGGGGCGTGGGGCGTGGAAAAACTGTTTTTT.

CDR3 region: CASSPDSLYEQYF. DNA of the CDR3: TGCGCCAGCAGCCCGGACAGCCTCTACGAGCAGTACTTC. The genes are TRBV5-1 and TRBJ2-7; a weak D match, TRBD1 (6 bases). This CDR3 region has 13 residues. The germline V and J ends were trimmed by 4 bases and 3 bases, with 11 bases remaining between them. CDR1 is SGHRS and CDR2 is YFSETQ in the germline V gene.

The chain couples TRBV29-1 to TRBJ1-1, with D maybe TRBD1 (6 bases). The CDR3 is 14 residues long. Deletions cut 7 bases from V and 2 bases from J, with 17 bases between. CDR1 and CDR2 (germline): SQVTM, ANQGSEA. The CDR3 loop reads CSAEAGTPNTEAFF. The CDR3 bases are TGCAGCGCGGAGGCCGGGACACCCAACACTGAAGCTTTCTTT.

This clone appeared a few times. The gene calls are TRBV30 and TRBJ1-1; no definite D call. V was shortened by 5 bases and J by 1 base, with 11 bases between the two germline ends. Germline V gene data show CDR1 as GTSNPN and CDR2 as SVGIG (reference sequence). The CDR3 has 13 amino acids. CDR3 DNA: TGTGCCTGGTCTAAGGAGCCGAACACTGAAGCTTTCTTT. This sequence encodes CAWSKEPNTEAFF.

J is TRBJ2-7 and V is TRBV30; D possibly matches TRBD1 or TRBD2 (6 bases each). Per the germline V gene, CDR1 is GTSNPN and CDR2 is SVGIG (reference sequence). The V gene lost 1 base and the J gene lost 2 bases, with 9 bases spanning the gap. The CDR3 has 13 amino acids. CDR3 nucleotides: TGTGCCTGGAGTGGAGGGGGGCCCTACGAGCAGTACTTC. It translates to CAWSGGGPYEQYF.

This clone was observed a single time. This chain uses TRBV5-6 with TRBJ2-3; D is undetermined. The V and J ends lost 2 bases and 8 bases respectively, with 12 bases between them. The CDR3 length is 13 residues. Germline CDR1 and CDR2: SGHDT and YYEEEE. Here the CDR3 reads CASSFGRPGTQYF. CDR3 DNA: TGTGCCAGCAGCTTCGGCCGCCCCGGTACGCAGTATTTT.